These T cell receptor beta chains were read from a single sample in a study of blood T cell repertoires in COVID-19. The protocol was immunoSEQ multiplex PCR, while the TCRdb copy is restricted to in-frame clones and leaves out a portion. Altogether approximately 380,000 clones are present, more than 70% being singletons, with the ten largest covering more than 0.95%. The sequenced sample was PBMCs or T cells enriched from blood (not recorded which). Receptor source: a woman between 18 and 29 years old who had recovered from COVID-19. The CDR3 runs from the conserved cysteine through the conserved F or W. Each record gives: CDR3 protein, CDR3 DNA, D gene, clone size, V gene, J gene. D genes are given only for firm matches. The size entry is marked missing in some rows and otherwise reads once, few, many or a size class.

CASNRGVHPNEQFF	TGTGCCAGTAACAGGGGAGTCCACCCCAATGAGCAGTTCTTC	TRBD1	NA	TRBV19	TRBJ2-1
CASSSFSSGDTGELFF	TGTGCCAGCAGCTCGTTCTCTAGCGGCGACACCGGGGAGCTGTTTTTT	TRBD2	once	TRBV7-8	TRBJ2-2
CASSLTSGGAIEQYF	TGTGCCAGCAGCTTAACTAGCGGGGGGGCGATCGAGCAGTACTTC	TRBD2	NA	TRBV7-6	TRBJ2-7
CASSQRTPQNIQYF	TGTGCCAGCAGCCAAAGGACTCCCCAAAACATTCAGTACTTC	NA	NA	TRBV3-1/TRBV3-2	TRBJ2-4
CASSPGQRNTEAFF	TGTGCCAGCAGCCCAGGACAGAGGAACACTGAAGCTTTCTTT	NA	once	TRBV7-6	TRBJ1-1
CAWSVLGRNTEAFF	TGTGCCTGGAGTGTGTTAGGGAGGAACACTGAAGCTTTCTTT	NA	few	TRBV30	TRBJ1-1
CASSVGSPGTSGDREETQYF	TGTGCCAGCAGCGTAGGGAGTCCCGGGACTAGCGGGGATCGAGAAGAGACCCAGTACTTC	TRBD2	NA	TRBV9	TRBJ2-5
CASSLTGGGNTIYF	TGTGCCAGCAGTCTCACAGGGGGAGGAAACACCATATATTTT	TRBD1	NA	TRBV6-5	TRBJ1-3
CASSIDGRTGREKFF	TGTGCCAGTAGTATAGATGGGAGAACAGGGAGGGAGAAGTTCTTC	NA	once	TRBV19	TRBJ2-1
CTSSQTLAGFANTGELFF	TGCACCAGCAGCCAAACCCTAGCGGGGTTCGCGAACACCGGGGAGCTGTTTTTT	NA	NA	TRBV1	TRBJ2-2
CASSSGQETYYGYTF	TGTGCCAGCAGTTCCGGACAGGAGACCTACTATGGCTACACCTTC	TRBD1	NA	TRBV28	TRBJ1-2
CATSRVQGLAKNIQYF	TGTGCCACCAGCAGAGTGCAGGGGCTAGCCAAAAACATTCAGTACTTC	NA	NA	TRBV15	TRBJ2-4
CASSQTVNTEAFF	TGTGCCAGCAGCCAAACGGTTAACACTGAAGCTTTCTTT	NA	once	TRBV3-1/TRBV3-2	TRBJ1-1
CASTLRQGKQYF	TGTGCCAGCACCCTCAGACAGGGCAAGCAGTATTTT	TRBD1	NA	TRBV2	TRBJ2-3
CASSWTDRGERPNEKLFF	TGTGCCAGCAGCTGGACGGACAGGGGGGAACGTCCTAATGAAAAACTGTTTTTT	TRBD1	NA	TRBV5-4	TRBJ1-4
CASSGTTNYGYTF	TGTGCCAGCAGTGGGACAACTAACTATGGCTACACCTTC	NA	once	TRBV6-2/TRBV6-3	TRBJ1-2
CASSLRLAGPYEQYF	TGTGCCAGCAGCCTACGACTAGCGGGACCCTACGAGCAGTACTTC	TRBD2	NA	TRBV5-5	TRBJ2-7
CASSPQQGMGSPLHF	TGTGCCAGCAGCCCTCAACAGGGTATGGGTTCACCCCTCCACTTT	NA	few	TRBV9	TRBJ1-6
CASSFRVNTEAFF	TGTGCCAGCAGTTTCAGGGTGAACACTGAAGCTTTCTTT	NA	NA	TRBV28	TRBJ1-1
CASSSGPLSPLHF	TGTGCCAGCAGTTCAGGGCCTCTTTCACCCCTCCACTTT	NA	NA	TRBV5-8	TRBJ1-6
CASSLRTGGAHNEQFF	TGTGCCAGCAGCTTAAGGACAGGGGGCGCCCACAATGAGCAGTTCTTC	TRBD1	once	TRBV7-3	TRBJ2-1
CASSLSSQPQHF	TGTGCCAGCAGTTTATCTAGTCAGCCCCAGCATTTT	NA	once	TRBV28	TRBJ1-5